This passage covers 23 T cell receptor beta chains from one sample sequenced in a study of blood T cell repertoires in COVID-19. Assay used: immunoSEQ multiplex PCR; TCRdb lists only in-frame clones, some missing. This sample yields over 140,000 clones, of which about three quarters are seen a single time; roughly 9% belongs to the top ten. Sequences were obtained from peripheral blood. These receptors were obtained from a woman aged 50 to 60 with active or convalescent COVID-19.

The genes are TRBV7-8 and TRBJ2-7, with a weak D call TRBD1 (6 bases). CDR3 length: 11 amino acids. The germline V gene encodes CDR1 SGHVS and CDR2 FQNEAQ. Trimming took 5 bases from V and 7 from J, leaving 9 bases between them. The CDR3 region is CASSQGWEQYF. DNA for the CDR3: TGTGCCAGCAGCCAGGGGTGGGAGCAGTACTTC.

The genes are TRBV5-1 and TRBJ2-7; 10 bases are a match to TRBD2. V lost 4 bases to trimming and J lost 2 bases; unmatched junction nucleotides: 6. The CDR3 consists of 15 residues. The germline V gene has CDR1 SGHRS and CDR2 YFSETQ. The chain's CDR3 is CASSSGLAETYEQYF. The CDR3 DNA follows: TGCGCCAGCAGCAGCGGACTAGCGGAGACCTACGAGCAGTACTTC. Full variable domain (remainder filled in from reference TRBV5-1 and TRBJ2-7): KAGVTQTPRYLIKTRGQQVTLSCSPISGHRSVSWYQQTPGQGLQFLFEYFSETQRNKGNFPGRFSGRQFSNSRSEMNVSTLELGDSALYLCASSSGLAETYEQYFGPGTRLTVT.

This chain joins TRBV20-1 and TRBJ2-3; TRBD2 is a possible D gene (5 bases). Germline-derived CDR1 and CDR2 are DFQATT and SNEGSKA (reference sequence). The CDR3 is 11 amino acids. The CDR3 reads CSGIFRVGQYF. CDR3 sequence (DNA): TGCAGCGGGATCTTTCGAGTTGGGCAGTATTTT.

This clone showed up just once. The chain uses TRBV28 and TRBJ2-3; perhaps TRBD1 as D (5 bases). Deletions cut 11 bases from V and 0 bases from J, with 12 bases between. The CDR3 spans 13 residues. Germline V gives CDR1 MDHEN, CDR2 SYDVKM. The CDR3: CASQRGSTDTQYF. The CDR3 DNA reads as TGTGCCTCGCAAAGGGGAAGCACAGATACGCAGTATTTT.

This clone turned up a few times. Other DNA sequences in this sample translate to the same CDR3. The chain combines TRBV5-1 with TRBJ1-2; D not resolved. CDR3 size: 13 residues. Germline V gives CDR1 SGHRS, CDR2 YFSETQ. Trimming shortened V by 0 bases and J by 4 bases, and 7 bases separated the two germline ends. The CDR3 nucleotides read TGCGCCAGCAGCTTGGGCGAAATCTATGGCTACACCTTC. This codes for CASSLGEIYGYTF. The full variable domain, its missing parts supplied by reference TRBV5-1 and TRBJ1-2, is KAGVTQTPRYLIKTRGQQVTLSCSPISGHRSVSWYQQTPGQGLQFLFEYFSETQRNKGNFPGRFSGRQFSNSRSEMNVSTLELGDSALYLCASSLGEIYGYTFGSGTRLTVV.

The genes are TRBV5-1 and TRBJ1-2; D uncertain. Per germline, CDR1 SGHRS and CDR2 YFSETQ. Trimming took 2 bases from V and 7 from J, leaving 9 bases between them. The CDR3 has 12 amino acids. CDR3 nucleotides: TGCGCCAGCAGCTTTGGGGAGGTTGGCTACACCTTC. Translation gives CASSFGEVGYTF.

J is TRBJ1-2 and V is TRBV6-1; maybe TRBD1 (5 bases). The CDR3 extends over 16 amino acids. V gave up 1 base and J gave up 7 bases, with 19 bases separating them. Germline V lookup: CDR1 MNHNS, CDR2 SASEGT. The DNA of the CDR3 is TGTGCCAGCAGTGAAGGCAGTCTCAGGGCTGAGCGTGGCTACACCTTC. It is translated as CASSEGSLRAERGYTF.

CDR3 nucleotide sequence: TGTGCCAGCAGCCAAGATGTGACCCGAGGCGGGGAGCTGTTTTTT. Amino acids: CASSQDVTRGGELFF. The chain couples TRBV3-1 (or the pseudogene TRBV3-2) to TRBJ2-2; no reliable D call. V lost 0 bases and J 7 bases, leaving 12 bases between the germline ends. This CDR3 has 15 amino acids. Germline values: CDR1 LGHDT, CDR2 YNNKEL (reference sequence).

V is TRBV28 and J is TRBJ1-2; TRBD1 matches at 8 bases. Germline V gene lookup returns CDR1 MDHEN and CDR2 SYDVKM. The CDR3 length is 14 residues. The V and J ends lost 4 bases and 6 bases, in that order; junction bases with no gene match: 7. Written as DNA, the CDR3 is TGTGCCAGCAGTTCGCCAGGGGGCAGAAATGGCTACACCTTC. This codes for CASSSPGGRNGYTF.

The chain recombines TRBV2 with TRBJ2-7; 10 bases match TRBD2. This CDR3 contains 14 residues. V trimming: 7 bases; J trimming: 0 bases; junction bases outside the gene matches: 3. Germline assignment: CDR1 SNHLY and CDR2 FYNNEI. The CDR3 is CASKSGGASYEQYF. The DNA of the CDR3 is TGTGCCAGCAAAAGCGGGGGGGCCTCCTACGAGCAGTACTTC.

This clone was detected a few times. The J gene is TRBJ2-1, the V gene TRBV3-1 (or the pseudogene TRBV3-2); TRBD2 matches 13 bases. Looked up from germline, CDR1 is LGHDT and CDR2 is YNNKEL (reference sequence). The length of the CDR3 is 20 residues. Trimming at V came to 1 base and at J to 7 bases, leaving 16 bases not matched to a gene. CDR3 protein: CASSQGVSVGLAGEENEQFF. Here the CDR3 DNA reads TGTGCCAGCAGCCAAGGGGTTTCAGTAGGACTAGCGGGAGAAGAAAATGAGCAGTTCTTC.

This chain joins TRBV28 and TRBJ1-2; D gene unclear. The V end lost 8 bases, the J end lost 8 bases, and 15 bases lay between the germline ends. This CDR3 has 12 residues. Germline CDR1 and CDR2: MDHEN and SYDVKM. The CDR3 sequence is CASGRRALGYTF. The CDR3 DNA reads as TGTGCCAGCGGCCGGAGGGCCCTGGGCTACACCTTC.

The CDR3 is CASRPGGGLADTQYF. DNA of the CDR3: TGTGCCAGCAGACCCGGCGGGGGCTTGGCAGATACGCAGTATTTT. The chain carries TRBV28 and TRBJ2-3, with a tentative D call TRBD2 (7 bases). Per the germline V gene, CDR1 is MDHEN and CDR2 is SYDVKM. This CDR3 spans 15 amino acids. The V end was cut by 6 bases, the J end by 4 bases, with 17 bases between. The full variable domain, rest sourced from reference TRBV28 and TRBJ2-3, is DVKVTQSSRYLVKRTGEKVFLECVQDMDHENMFWYRQDPGLGLRLIYFSYDVKMKEKGDIPEGYSVSREKKERFSLILESASTNQTSMYLCASRPGGGLADTQYFGPGTRLTVL.

This clone appeared once. The V gene is TRBV20-1, the J gene TRBJ1-1, with D unresolved. Trimming took 3 bases from V and 2 from J, leaving 4 bases between them. The CDR3 has 11 amino acids. Germline lookup yields CDR1 DFQATT and CDR2 SNEGSKA (reference sequence). In DNA form, the CDR3 reads TGCAGTGCTAGCCAAAACACTGAAGCTTTCTTT. Translating it yields CSASQNTEAFF.

The rearrangement joins TRBV7-2 to TRBJ2-5; possible D gene TRBD2, 5 bases. Germline CDR1 SGHTA, CDR2 FQGNSA. V gave up 5 bases and J gave up 0 bases, with 10 bases separating them. The CDR3 sequence is 14 residues long. CDR3 protein: CASSHNGNQETQYF. Here the CDR3 DNA reads TGTGCCAGCAGCCATAACGGGAACCAAGAGACCCAGTACTTC.

The chain joins TRBV3-1 (or the pseudogene TRBV3-2) to TRBJ1-4; D remains unclear. CDR1 is LGHDT, CDR2 YNNKEL, per germline (reference sequence). Trimming stripped 5 bases from V and 0 bases from J, with 13 bases between. CDR3 size: 16 residues. The CDR3 coding sequence is TGTGCCAGCAGCGAGACGCGACTTGCAACTAATGAAAAACTGTTTTTT. Encoded protein: CASSETRLATNEKLFF.

The rearrangement joins TRBV3-1 (or the pseudogene TRBV3-2) to TRBJ2-5; no definite D call. Germline assignment: CDR1 LGHDT and CDR2 YNNKEL (reference sequence). The germline V and J ends were trimmed by 3 bases and 5 bases, with 4 bases remaining between them. This CDR3 has 11 amino acids. CDR3 coding DNA: TGTGCCAGCAGCCAGGAGGAGACCCAGTACTTC. It yields the protein CASSQEETQYF.

The genes are TRBV20-1 and TRBJ2-5, with 9 positions matching TRBD2. V was clipped by 3 bases and J by 4 bases; unmatched bases: 15. Per germline, CDR1 DFQATT and CDR2 SNEGSKA (reference sequence). The CDR3 extends over 17 amino acids. CDR3 region: CSASRRASGRIGETQYF. In nucleotides, the CDR3 is TGCAGTGCTAGTAGAAGGGCGAGCGGGAGGATTGGAGAGACCCAGTACTTC.

Here the CDR3 DNA reads TGTGCCTCCGGGACAGGGTACTACGAGCAGTACTTC. This translates into CASGTGYYEQYF. V is TRBV10-3 and J is TRBJ2-7; 9 bases agree with TRBD1. Germline CDR1 and CDR2: ENHRY and SYGVKD. The CDR3 spans 12 residues. Unmatched junction bases numbered 5, after V lost 11 bases and J lost 3 bases.

This rearrangement joins TRBV25-1 to TRBJ2-5; 9 bases are a match to TRBD1. The CDR3 consists of 16 residues. Looked up from germline, CDR1 is MGHDK and CDR2 is SYGVNS. V shed 2 bases, J shed 4 bases, and the junction held 8 bases outside the gene matches. Here the CDR3 reads CASSEPPGQGGETQYF. The CDR3 DNA is TGTGCCAGCAGTGAACCCCCGGGACAGGGAGGAGAGACCCAGTACTTC.

The chain employs TRBV6-6 and TRBJ1-5; 8 nucleotides agree with TRBD1. Germline V gives CDR1 MNHNY, CDR2 SVGAGI (reference sequence). The CDR3 totals 14 residues. Trimming cost V 6 bases and J 5 bases; bases outside gene matches: 6. The CDR3 DNA is TGTGCCAGCAGGCCTTCAGGGGGCGATCAGCCCCAGCATTTT. Amino acid sequence: CASRPSGGDQPQHF.

The rearrangement links TRBV5-6 to TRBJ1-1; 11 nucleotides line up with TRBD1. CDR1 SGHDT and CDR2 YYEEEE come from the germline V gene. The CDR3 runs 17 residues. V dropped 3 bases and J dropped 4; count of bases not matched to a gene: 11. CDR3 sequence reads: CASSYGQGARYSTEAFF. The CDR3 DNA sequence: TGTGCCAGCAGCTACGGACAGGGGGCTCGGTACAGCACTGAAGCTTTCTTT.

This rearrangement joins TRBV15 to TRBJ1-5; no reliable D call. Trimming took 0 bases from V and 11 from J, leaving 8 bases between them. The CDR3 extends over 12 amino acids. Germline V gene data show CDR1 as LNHNV and CDR2 as YYDKDF (reference sequence). In DNA form, the CDR3 reads TGTGCCACCAGCAGAGACCGCAACTCCCAGCATTTT. It specifies CATSRDRNSQHF.